The TCR beta chain under discussion was sequenced for a study of cytomegalovirus exposure and HLA in healthy donors (dated by TCRdb to about 2017). General notes on the study: An earlier analysis of some 500 of the donors reported more than 250 Gb of sequence data and 120 million or so unique TCR beta sequences from 150 million to 200 million T cells. An early release covering roughly 600 HLA-typed donors comprised about 290 gigabases of sequencing data and around 80 million unique TCR sequences. Among the approximately 430 genotyped donors, around 81% belonged to the genetic ancestry cluster associated with self-reported Caucasian donors. The aim of the study was to test whether cataloging public T cell receptors could identify signatures of past pathogen exposure. Using immunosequencing, the study profiled T cell repertoires from 500 to 800 subjects and related those repertoires to cytomegalovirus serostatus. A separate validation cohort of 100 to 150 different subjects was used in addition to the approximately 700-subject first cohort. The study combined high-throughput TCR immunosequencing, statistical association of individual TCRs with disease status, and machine learning to predict cytomegalovirus infection status. A later analysis re-examined previously published TCR beta repertoires from more than 650 donors and added high-resolution HLA genotyping to investigate patterns of TCR occurrence. The later analysis used no new phenotypic data to find candidate immune exposures, relying instead on TCR beta sequences and their occurrence across donors. An earlier analysis of 587 of the donors used high-throughput TCR beta sequencing to judge whether each TCR beta V gene segment behaved as functional or pseudogenic. Alongside the repertoire data, information on donor age, sex, ethnicity and CMV serostatus was compiled. A later genetic analysis used genome-wide SNP genotypes for about 65% of the 666 donors, treating that subset as a discovery cohort. All discovery cohort repertoires had been generated using a single sequencing platform. HLA typing included class I and class II loci at four-digit resolution. Typing coverage varied by locus: roughly 620-640 donors for A, B, C, DRB1 and DQB1; approximately 500 for DQA1; about 590 for DPA1; 450 to 480 for DPB1. Several DR-DQ haplotypes were treated as single units for association and clustering because of strong linkage in the cohort. Across approximately 400 genotyped donors of the cohort, an average of approximately 200,000 unique TCR beta nucleotide sequences per donor were sequenced, and 15% to 20% of those sequences were non-productive.

What the study reported, not specific to this receptor: An earlier analysis of some 590 of the donors showed that most TCR beta V segments appeared in productive rearrangements either about 87% or about 30% of the time, which broadly matched IMGT annotations. Presence/absence analyses assumed roughly uniform sequencing depth across donors, an assumption that may not hold. The authors suggested that the approach could potentially be generalized to other disease states and immunological phenotypes. Most CMV-associated TCR beta chains appeared to be HLA-restricted in a later analysis, and the HLA associations seemed to be driven largely by CMV exposure. In a later analysis, 15,000 to 20,000 TCR beta sequences were associated with specific HLA alleles at a false discovery rate of 0.05. A later genetic analysis associated a missense DCLRE1C variant with V-gene and J-gene trimming of TCR beta chains, and an independent cohort replicated the association. Strong co-occurrence of HLA alleles, especially DR and DQ, made assigning TCR associations to individual alleles difficult. According to a later analysis, TCR association rates differed among HLA loci, with DRB1 alleles showing the most associated TCRs and HLA-C alleles showing the fewest. A further reported finding was that TCR beta sequences accurately predicted the HLA-A and HLA-B alleles for most subjects in the first cohort. Correlated functional status among segregating V segments might be attributable to linkage disequilibrium, but an unknown experimental factor could not be ruled out. While some public TCRs were present in many individuals, most TCR sequences turned up only very rarely across donors. A total of 150 to 200 TCR beta chains were listed by the study as associated with cytomegalovirus. Three of the identified cytomegalovirus-associated TCR beta chains were confirmed in vitro to be specific for cytomegalovirus antigens. A cluster of highly shared sequence variants was judged likely to be a technical artifact of the sequencing pipeline. Because HLA typing was missing for some donors at each locus, association tests included only the typed subset. Because counts were too low, some 17 rarely observed V segments, including chromosome 9 orphons, were excluded from the earlier analysis of 587 of the donors. Compared with the roughly 670-donor mean, donors in an Asian-associated ancestry cluster had fewer N-insertions in productive TCRs, according to a later genetic analysis. Only TCR beta chains were sequenced in this cohort, and the absence of alpha or paired-chain data limited detectable features. CMV serostatus was the only immune exposure information available for the cohort. A later analysis reported that several top co-occurrence clusters appeared linked to parvovirus B19, influenza, CMV and Epstein-Barr virus. Some IMGT-functional V segments, including TRBV6-2 and TRBV6-3, could not be distinguished by the 87-base-pair reads and were therefore excluded. In a later analysis, HLA-associated TCR beta chains were found to be more clonally expanded and to have lower generation probabilities than equally common non-associated chains. The classifier was reported to diagnose cytomegalovirus status with high specificity and sensitivity in both the original cohort and the validation cohort.

Receptors were amplified or captured by the immunoSEQ multiplex PCR assay. The multiplex PCR relied on a mix of 60 forward primers for TCR Vbeta segments and 13 reverse primers for TCR Jbeta segments. The CDR3 region of rearranged TCR beta genes was amplified from genomic DNA with a multiplex PCR assay. The amplified TCR beta libraries were sequenced on the Illumina HiSeq System as 87-base-pair reads. In the original analysis: Across the roughly 700 repertoires, a later analysis counted approximately 83 million unique TCR beta chains, around 11 million of which were shared by at least two donors. A nearest-neighbor algorithm error-corrected the raw reads and collapsed the reads into unique sequences, merging closely related sequences to remove PCR and sequencing errors. To assign V, D and J gene segments, CDR3 sequences were aligned to IMGT reference sequences. For a sequence to be retained, a match of at least six nucleotides to both a V gene segment and a J gene segment was required. A rearrangement counted as productive if the CDR3 had no stop codons and remained in frame with V and J, and every other rearrangement counted as non-productive. CDR3 was defined by IMGT convention, running from the second conserved V-encoded cysteine to the conserved J-encoded phenylalanine. Sequences without an unambiguous match to a single V gene segment were excluded from the earlier analysis of almost 600 of the donors. In an earlier analysis of almost 600 of the donors, a V segment was called functional when productive rearrangements were above 56.7%, and segregating when the standard deviation between donors exceeded 5%. A statistical classification framework was built to diagnose cytomegalovirus status from the catalog of TCR beta chain sequences. A later analysis assigned V and J genes by comparing TCR nucleotide sequences with IMGT/GENE-DB human TR gene sequences. The TCRdist pipeline was used in a later analysis to assign CDR3 sequences and most-parsimonious VDJ recombination scenarios. In a later analysis, every TCR beta chain was defined by the combination of its CDR3 amino acid sequence and its V-gene family, and reads without a unique V-gene family were dropped. To address suspected cross-contamination and a sequencing artifact, a later analysis removed over 500 highly shared, low-generation-probability nucleotide sequences. In a later analysis, a clonal expansion index was calculated for each public chain from normalized within-repertoire ranks of inferred template counts. Generation probabilities in a later analysis came from a VDJ recombination model fitted to out-of-frame rearrangements, and those results were checked against IGoR. In a later analysis, hypergeometric tests were used to score TCR-TCR, TCR-HLA and TCR-CMV co-occurrence, with a repertoire-size bias correction applied to TCR pairs. False discovery rates were estimated in a later analysis by permuting HLA or CMV assignments 20 times. In a later analysis, co-occurring TCRs were grouped using DBSCAN, and TCRdist sequence similarity was added for clustering within HLA-allele-positive subsets. For co-occurrence clustering, repertoires with fewer than 30,000 or more than 120,000 public chains were excluded, along with about five repertoires with anomalous nucleotide sharing. Drawn from immuneACCESS, this table holds only the in-frame rearrangements with V and J called that TCRdb kept. Clones are partly lost; checked studies trace under half to an unresolved V gene and leave the rest unexplained. The V and J calls and clone size come from that table; D and trimming were worked out from the DNA. For this sample there are around 76,000 clones; 78% appear just once. The top ten constitute 1.5% to 2% of the sample.

The sample holds one count of this clone. Which antigen it targets is not known. No base qualities exist here, and no much larger clone lies one base off it. The cohort consisted of approximately 670 healthy bone marrow donors. All cohort members were sampled while nominally healthy, although unrecorded immune exposures were likely present. The donor tested CMV seronegative, placing the donor among the approximately 400 seronegative members of the cohort. A peripheral blood sample was collected from each donor, and TCR beta sequencing was performed on peripheral blood mononuclear cells. Genomic DNA extraction from the blood cell samples was performed with the Qiagen DNeasy Blood Extraction Kit. The CDR1 and CDR2 encoded by the germline V gene are KGHSH and LQKENI. From cysteine to phenylalanine, the CDR3 is 14 amino acids long. Only the CDR3 part of the read is kept: 42 bases, read in frame from the first base. V sheds 0 bases and J sheds 4 bases, leaving 9 bases between their ends.

The V and J segments used are TRBV18 and TRBJ1-2, and TRBD1 may be the D gene, going by 5 matching bases. The material sequenced was PBMCs. The receptor comes from a man aged 40-50 years in good health and CMV-seronegative. The CDR3 is CASSPPNRIYGYTF. The DNA sequence reads TGTGCCAGCTCACCACCGAACAGGATCTATGGCTACACCTTC.